This T cell receptor beta chain was sequenced for a study of blood T cell repertoires in COVID-19. From germline, CDR1 is PRHDT and CDR2 FYEKMQ (reference sequence). Losses at the gene ends were 5 bases for V and 6 bases for J; bases not matched to a gene: 3. The length of the CDR3 is 13 residues. Individuals aged about 18 to 89 years were recruited from about two dozen US areas. Libraries were prepared by immunoSEQ multiplex PCR; TCRdb keeps only in-frame clonotypes and omits some of them. Counted here are roughly 250,000 clones, approximately 83% occurring once; the ten biggest clones make up about 3.3%.

This receptor was obtained from a woman in her 40s with acute COVID-19. Specimen: PBMCs or T cells enriched from blood (not recorded which). This chain joins TRBV13 and TRBJ2-7; 11 positions agree with TRBD2. The CDR3: CASSPGTSGEQYF. The CDR3 coding sequence is TGTGCCAGCAGCCCCGGGACTAGCGGCGAGCAGTACTTC.